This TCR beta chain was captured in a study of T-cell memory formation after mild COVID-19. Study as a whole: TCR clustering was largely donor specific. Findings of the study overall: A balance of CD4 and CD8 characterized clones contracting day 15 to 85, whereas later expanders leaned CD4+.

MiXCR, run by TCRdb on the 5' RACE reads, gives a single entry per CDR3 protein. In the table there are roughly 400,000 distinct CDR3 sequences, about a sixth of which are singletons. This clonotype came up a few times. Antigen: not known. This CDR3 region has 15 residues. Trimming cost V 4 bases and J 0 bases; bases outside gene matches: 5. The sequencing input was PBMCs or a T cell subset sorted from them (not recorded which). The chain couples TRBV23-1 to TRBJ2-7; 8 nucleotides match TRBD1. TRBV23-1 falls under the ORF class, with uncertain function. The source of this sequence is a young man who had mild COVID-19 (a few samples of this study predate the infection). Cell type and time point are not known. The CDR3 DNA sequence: TGCGCCAGCAGTCCGGGACAGGAAATCTCCTACGAGCAGTACGTC. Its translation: CASSPGQEISYEQYV.